One sample yielded the 17 T cell receptor beta chains listed below, sequenced in a study of memory CD4+ T cells and cytomegalovirus serostatus (dated by TCRdb to between 2018 and 2021). A FACSAria II was used to sort memory CD4+ T cells, defined as single viable CD3+CD4+CD8-CD45RO+ cells. Library preparation used the immunoSEQ multiplex PCR assay. Here the immuneACCESS table is served through TCRdb, limited to in-frame sequences with V and J called. Missing clones are a known gap in these copies; in checked studies unresolved V genes cover under half, and the rest lacks a known reason. Present in this sample are about 44,000 clones, about four fifths of which were seen just once. The ten most abundant clones make up around 1.1% of the sample. The specimen was memory CD4+ T cells from blood. These receptors all stem from an adult in good health and CMV-seronegative.

The CDR3 region is CASSLDGGSSYNEQFF. As DNA, the CDR3 is TGTGCCAGCAGCTTAGACGGCGGAAGCTCCTACAATGAGCAGTTCTTC. V is TRBV7-6 and J is TRBJ2-1; D gene uncertain. CDR3 length: 16 amino acids. Deletions cut 1 base from V and 0 bases from J, with 10 bases between. Germline V lookup: CDR1 SGHVS, CDR2 FNYEAQ.

V is TRBV29-1 and J is TRBJ2-5; D possibly corresponds to TRBD2 (6 bases). Germline loops: CDR1 SQVTM, CDR2 ANQGSEA. The CDR3 extends over 14 amino acids. Trimming took off 4 bases at V and 7 bases at J, with 19 bases between the two ends. CDR3 residues: CSVGVLGGLGTQYF. The DNA of the CDR3 is TGCAGCGTTGGTGTTTTGGGGGGATTGGGGACCCAGTACTTC. Supplemented by reference TRBV29-1 and TRBJ2-5, the full variable domain reads SAVISQKPSRDICQRGTSLTIQCQVDSQVTMMFWYRQQPGQSLTLIATANQGSEATYESGFVIDKFPISRPNLTFSTLTVSNMSPEDSSIYLCSVGVLGGLGTQYFGPGTRLLVL.

This clone was picked up a small number of times. Other nucleotide sequences in the sample specify the same CDR3. This chain uses TRBV10-3 with TRBJ2-5; 7 bases line up with TRBD1. Germline CDR1 ENHRY, CDR2 SYGVKD. J gave up 1 base and V 6 bases, and 8 bases lay outside the gene matches. This CDR3 spans 15 amino acids. CDR3 coding DNA: TGTGCCATCAGCGCAAGACAGGGTCCCCAAGAGACCCAGTACTTC. Its protein is CAISARQGPQETQYF.

The chain couples TRBV7-2 to TRBJ2-1; 11 nucleotides agree with TRBD1. The CDR3 runs 16 residues. The V gene end was trimmed by 0 bases and the J gene end by 3 bases; junction bases not matched to a gene: 1. Germline-derived CDR1 and CDR2 are SGHTA and FQGNSA. CDR3: CASSLAGTGGYNEQFF. The CDR3 DNA reads TGTGCCAGCAGCTTAGCGGGGACAGGGGGCTACAATGAGCAGTTCTTC.

The chain carries TRBV6-5 and TRBJ1-1; no clear D. V gave up 0 bases and J gave up 5 bases, with 10 bases separating them. CDR1 and CDR2 (germline): MNHEY, SVGAGI. CDR3 size: 14 residues. DNA for the CDR3: TGTGCCAGCAGTTACTCGGAGGGTCGGACTGAAGCTTTCTTT. Translated, it gives CASSYSEGRTEAFF.

This chain links TRBV2 with TRBJ1-2; perhaps TRBD1 as D (6 bases). V was pared by 4 bases and J by 8 bases, with 17 bases between. Germline V gene lookup returns CDR1 SNHLY and CDR2 FYNNEI. The CDR3 consists of 14 residues. This CDR3 reads CASSVRQELGGYTF. In nucleotides, the CDR3 is TGTGCCAGCAGTGTGAGACAGGAGTTAGGAGGCTACACCTTC.

The rearrangement uses TRBV2 and TRBJ1-6, with unresolved D. This CDR3 comprises 14 residues. CDR1 SNHLY and CDR2 FYNNEI come from the germline V gene. Trimming shortened V by 8 bases and J by 6 bases, and 14 bases separated the two germline ends. This CDR3 is CASLVNLFNSPLHF. Written as DNA, the CDR3 is TGTGCCAGCCTAGTCAACCTTTTTAATTCACCCCTCCACTTT.

This chain joins TRBV6-1 and TRBJ1-5, with TRBD1 matching over 10 bases. Germline V gene data show CDR1 as MNHNS and CDR2 as SASEGT. The CDR3 length is 17 residues. The ends lost 4 bases at V and 2 bases at J; junction bases unmatched: 8. CDR3 bases: TGTGCCAGCAGTGGACAGGGGGCGATAAGGGGCAATCAGCCCCAGCATTTT. Amino acid sequence: CASSGQGAIRGNQPQHF.

The genes are TRBV10-3 and TRBJ2-1; maybe TRBD2 (5 bases). Germline CDR1 is ENHRY and CDR2 is SYGVKD. The CDR3 is made up of 13 amino acids. Between the trimmed V and J ends, which lost 11 bases and 6 bases, there was a span of 17 bases. CDR3 sequence reads: CAVQGSTGNEQFF. The DNA for the CDR3 is TGTGCCGTACAAGGGAGTACGGGCAATGAGCAGTTCTTC.

This clone is a singleton in its sample. The chain uses TRBV6-5 and TRBJ1-2; no clear D gene. V was pared by 0 bases and J by 6 bases, with 11 bases between. Germline CDR1 and CDR2: MNHEY and SVGAGI. This CDR3 contains 14 residues. The CDR3 bases are TGTGCCAGCAGTTACTCGACACCACAGAATGGCTACACCTTC. Translation: CASSYSTPQNGYTF.

The J gene is TRBJ2-5, the V gene TRBV5-4; 7 bases align to TRBD1. The length of the CDR3 is 13 residues. Germline lookup yields CDR1 SGHNT and CDR2 YYREEE (reference sequence). V shed 4 bases and J 2 bases; nucleotides not matched to a gene: 2. The DNA of the CDR3 is TGTGCCAGCAGCGTGGGACAGCAAGAGACCCAGTACTTC. This codes for CASSVGQQETQYF.

The V call is TRBV5-6, the J call TRBJ2-5; TRBD2 aligns across 9 bases. This CDR3 comprises 15 residues. Looked up from germline, CDR1 is SGHDT and CDR2 is YYEEEE. The V segment lost 0 bases and the J segment 5 bases; nucleotides outside the gene matches: 5. CDR3 loop: CASSLVSGSGETQYF. The DNA of the CDR3 is TGTGCCAGCAGCTTGGTTAGCGGGAGTGGGGAGACCCAGTACTTC.

In its sample, this clone was seen once. The gene calls are TRBV29-1 and TRBJ1-1; D ambiguous. Trimming pared 3 bases from V and 1 base from J, leaving 9 bases between. The CDR3 covers 13 residues. The germline V gene encodes CDR1 SQVTM and CDR2 ANQGSEA. CDR3 sequence (DNA): TGCAGCGTTGAGGGTTACAAGAACACTGAAGCTTTCTTT. Encoded protein: CSVEGYKNTEAFF.

The V call is TRBV6-5, the J call TRBJ2-2; D gene unclear. The CDR3 has 12 amino acids. The germline V gene encodes CDR1 MNHEY and CDR2 SVGAGI. V was clipped by 6 bases and J by 2 bases, with 4 bases between them. The CDR3 sequence is CASRENTGELFF. The CDR3 DNA follows: TGTGCCAGCAGGGAAAACACCGGGGAGCTGTTTTTT.

V usage is TRBV4-3 and J usage is TRBJ2-1, with D tentatively TRBD2 (6 bases). CDR1 and CDR2 (germline): LGHNA, YSLEER. The CDR3 runs 16 residues. With 1 base removed from V and 10 bases from J, the gap between germline ends came to 20 bases. CDR3 in DNA: TGCGCCAGCAGCCAAGTTACGACTAGGGGAGCGGACGAGCAGTTCTTC. Translation: CASSQVTTRGADEQFF.

This CDR3 is CAWEGGRSYGYTF. DNA for the CDR3: TGTGCCTGGGAAGGGGGGCGTAGCTATGGCTACACCTTC. V and J are TRBV30 and TRBJ1-2, with a possible D match to TRBD1 (6 bases). Per the germline V gene, CDR1 is GTSNPN and CDR2 is SVGIG (reference sequence). Trimming took off 5 bases at V and 4 bases at J, with 14 bases between the two ends. The CDR3 has 13 amino acids.

The V gene is TRBV5-1, the J gene TRBJ1-3; 8 nucleotides match TRBD1. Per the germline V gene, CDR1 is SGHRS and CDR2 is YFSETQ. V lost 4 bases, J lost 8 bases, and 8 bases stayed unmatched. There are 14 residues in the CDR3. In nucleotides, the CDR3 is TGCGCCAGCAGCCCCGGACAGGGTGGGGACACCATATATTTT. It specifies CASSPGQGGDTIYF.